These 18 T cell receptor beta chains were sequenced from one sample in a study of CD8 T cells in ankylosing spondylitis (TCRdb year 2017). Results the study describes overall, beyond this receptor: Blood from ankylosing spondylitis patients appeared to be characterized by a TCR beta motif made up of fewer than ten highly homologous amino acid variants.

Their antigens remain unidentified. The method was 5' RACE. Data came from an Illumina HiSeq 2500. TCRdb reran the public reads through fastp at Q25 and MiXCR, keeping productive beta chains. Each CDR3 protein gets just one entry, which takes the most common genes and DNA from the rows behind it. The sample includes 130,000 or so distinct CDR3 sequences, with approximately 17% observed a single time. 25% to 40% of the sample belongs to the ten largest clones. Input material: blood, either unsorted or a sorted T cell fraction (not recorded which). The receptor source for this set is a male donor with ankylosing spondylitis.

This clonotype turned up a few times. The CDR3, as DNA: TGTGCCAGCAGTGACACGCTACTAGCGGGAGCGTACAATGAGCAGTTCTTC. Translation: CASSDTLLAGAYNEQFF. This sequence joins TRBV6-2 or TRBV6-3 and TRBJ2-1, with 11 bases matching TRBD2. The germline V gene encodes CDR1 MNHEY and CDR2 SVGEGT. The length of the CDR3 is 17 residues. The V and J ends lost 5 bases and 4 bases, in that order; junction bases with no gene match: 10.

This clonotype was detected ten times or more. CDR3 region: CASSGSNYGYTF. The CDR3 nucleotides are TGTGCCAGCAGTGGTTCAAACTATGGCTACACCTTC. The chain uses TRBV9 and TRBJ1-2, with unresolved D. V gave up 5 bases and J gave up 2 bases, with 7 bases separating them. CDR1 SGDLS and CDR2 YYNGEE come from the germline V gene. The CDR3 covers 12 residues.

The genes are TRBV9 and TRBJ2-1; D remains unclear. The germline gives CDR1 SGDLS, CDR2 YYNGEE. The CDR3 has 15 amino acids. V shed 5 bases and J shed 5 bases, with 17 bases lying between them. This CDR3 is CASRPPTSSDNEQFF. The CDR3, as DNA: TGTGCCAGCAGACCCCCAACCTCAAGTGACAATGAGCAGTTCTTC.

This clonotype was counted between two and nine times. The chain uses TRBV6-2 or TRBV6-3 and TRBJ2-4; no firm D call. Germline V gene sequence: CDR1 MNHEY, CDR2 SVGEGT. V was trimmed by 7 bases and J by 0 bases, leaving 7 bases between them. This CDR3 is 13 amino acids long. The CDR3 coding sequence is TGTGCCAGCAAACCCTTAGCCAAAAACATTCAGTACTTC. Residues: CASKPLAKNIQYF.

There are a few counts of this clonotype. This chain links TRBV12-3 or TRBV12-4 with TRBJ2-7; D is possibly TRBD2 (5 bases). V was clipped by 5 bases and J by 0 bases, with 23 bases between them. The CDR3 totals 18 residues. This CDR3 reads CASSPKLRWLASSYEQYF. The CDR3, as DNA: TGTGCCAGCAGTCCAAAACTAAGGTGGCTAGCCTCCTCCTACGAGCAGTACTTC.

This chain uses TRBV9 with TRBJ2-1, with no clear D. V lost 5 bases and J lost 5, with 5 bases in between. This CDR3 is 11 amino acids long. Germline assignment: CDR1 SGDLS and CDR2 YYNGEE. The CDR3 DNA reads as TGTGCCAGCAGGGGAAACAATGAGCAGTTCTTC. Protein: CASRGNNEQFF.

This clonotype was counted only a few times. The chain combines TRBV4-3 with TRBJ2-1; 11 positions agree with TRBD2. The CDR3 contains 20 residues. Unmatched junction bases numbered 16, after V lost 3 bases and J lost 3 bases. Germline V CDR1 and CDR2: LGHNA, YSLEER. Here the CDR3 DNA reads TGCGCCAGCAGCCACCCTGCGCCGACTAGCGGGACTACCGGCTACAATGAGCAGTTCTTC. Amino acids: CASSHPAPTSGTTGYNEQFF.

The chain uses TRBV7-2 and TRBJ2-2; D remains unclear. Trimming took off 6 bases at V and 6 bases at J, with 8 bases between the two ends. CDR3 size: 12 residues. The germline V gene encodes CDR1 SGHTA and CDR2 FQGNSA. The CDR3 region has the DNA TGTGCCAGCAGACCGGATCCCGGGGAGCTGTTTTTT. Protein product: CASRPDPGELFF. Full variable domain (outside the CDR3, taken from reference TRBV7-2 and TRBJ2-2): GAGVSQSPSNKVTEKGKDVELRCDPISGHTALYWYRQSLGQGLEFLIYFQGNSAPDKSGLPSDRFSAERTGGSVSTLTIQRTQQEDSAVYLCASRPDPGELFFGEGSRLTVL.

V is TRBV5-4 and J is TRBJ2-1; D is uncertain. The CDR3 covers 19 residues. The germline CDR1 and CDR2 sequences are SGHNT and YYREEE (reference sequence). V shed 0 bases and J shed 4 bases, with 23 bases lying between them. CDR3 coding DNA: TGTGCCAGCAGCTTGGCCTTTCCCACTTCCGGCCTCACTTACAATGAGCAGTTCTTC. It encodes CASSLAFPTSGLTYNEQFF.

This clonotype appeared a few times. The rearrangement joins TRBV12-3 or TRBV12-4 to TRBJ1-5, with 8 bases aligning to TRBD1. This CDR3 comprises 16 residues. With 0 bases clipped from V and 1 base from J, the junction kept 2 bases outside the gene matches. CDR3 residues: CASSLAWTGSNQPQHF. The CDR3 DNA sequence: TGTGCCAGCAGTTTAGCCTGGACAGGGAGCAATCAGCCCCAGCATTTT.

This clonotype showed up many times. The rearrangement links TRBV10-3 to TRBJ2-1; 10 bases align to TRBD2. This CDR3 spans 14 amino acids. The V gene's germline CDR1 is ENHRY and CDR2 SYGVKD. Trimming took 10 bases from V and 5 from J; bases not matched to a gene: 8. The CDR3, as DNA: TGTGCCACCACTCGGACTAGCGGCGACAATGAGCAGTTCTTC. It translates to CATTRTSGDNEQFF.

This clonotype was seen only a few times. This chain uses TRBV4-1 with TRBJ2-1, with 14 nucleotides matching TRBD2. The germline V gene has CDR1 MGHRA and CDR2 YSYEKL. The V and J ends lost 1 base and 6 bases, in that order; junction bases with no gene match: 5. CDR3 length: 17 amino acids. The CDR3 DNA is TGCGCCAGCAGCCAAGGGGGACTAGCGGGAGTTTTCAATGAGCAGTTCTTC. It yields the protein CASSQGGLAGVFNEQFF.

This chain uses TRBV7-8 with TRBJ2-3; 11 nucleotides align to TRBD2. CDR3 size: 17 residues. The J segment lost 6 bases and the V segment lost 4 bases, leaving 12 bases of the junction unmatched. Germline V gene lookup returns CDR1 SGHVS and CDR2 FQNEAQ. CDR3: CASSSGPSGRLGDTQYF. The CDR3 coding sequence is TGTGCCAGCAGCTCCGGGCCTAGCGGGAGGTTGGGGGATACGCAGTATTTT.

The sample holds a few counts of this clonotype. The chain combines TRBV27 with TRBJ2-3, with D unclear. V lost 6 bases, J lost 0 bases, and 13 bases lay in between. There are 15 residues in the CDR3. Per the germline V gene, CDR1 is MNHEY and CDR2 is SMNVEV (reference sequence). CDR3 coding DNA: TGTGCCAGCAGAAGGGTCCCACCTAGCACAGATACGCAGTATTTT. Its translation is CASRRVPPSTDTQYF.

This clonotype was counted only a few times. V and J are TRBV27 and TRBJ2-7; perhaps D is TRBD1 or TRBD2 (6 bases each). Germline V gene sequence: CDR1 MNHEY, CDR2 SMNVEV (reference sequence). Between the trimmed V and J ends, which lost 7 bases and 2 bases, there was a span of 12 bases. CDR3 length: 13 residues. The CDR3 region is CASKPGAPYEQYF. DNA of the CDR3: TGTGCCAGCAAACCGGGGGCCCCCTACGAGCAGTACTTC.

This clonotype was found a few times. The rearrangement links TRBV20-1 to TRBJ1-2; D is possibly TRBD1 (5 bases). Germline-derived CDR1 and CDR2 are DFQATT and SNEGSKA (reference sequence). The CDR3 is 15 amino acids. Trimming took 0 bases from V and 7 from J, leaving 18 bases between them. The CDR3, as DNA: TGCAGTGCTAGAGATTCCGGAGTTGGGGCTATTGGCTACACCTTC. Protein product: CSARDSGVGAIGYTF.

The chain uses TRBV7-2 and TRBJ1-6; D is ambiguous. The CDR3 runs to 14 residues. Trimming stripped 5 bases from V and 8 bases from J, with 13 bases between. Germline V lookup: CDR1 SGHTA, CDR2 FQGNSA. The chain's CDR3 is CASSILEGYSPLHF. CDR3 DNA sequence: TGTGCCAGCAGCATACTCGAGGGTTATTCACCCCTCCACTTT.

This chain connects TRBV20-1 to TRBJ2-3; D remains ambiguous. The germline CDR1 and CDR2 sequences are DFQATT and SNEGSKA (reference sequence). The V gene lost 0 bases and the J gene lost 6 bases, with 10 bases spanning the gap. This CDR3 is 13 amino acids long. CDR3 sequence: CSARDNSADTQYF. For the CDR3, the DNA is TGCAGTGCTAGAGACAACTCAGCCGATACGCAGTATTTT.